This T cell receptor beta chain was profiled in a study of blood T cell repertoires in COVID-19. For the study at large: Sites across the United States, Italy and Spain contributed samples from acute and convalescent COVID-19. Sample material is recorded as cDNA or gDNA derived from T cells, B-cell-depleted T cells, or PBMCs.

In the original analysis: By means of reference gene primer amplification, nucleated cell counts were estimated. Some clones are missing from TCRdb's copy, which holds only in-frame ones; the method was immunoSEQ multiplex PCR. D and trimming were read from the DNA, whereas the V and J calls and clone size are those reported in that table. The table lists some 120,000 clones, roughly nine tenths of them singletons. The germline V and J ends were trimmed by 5 bases and 9 bases, with 17 bases remaining between them. The CDR3 runs to 14 residues. Germline V lookup: CDR1 SEHNR, CDR2 FQNEAQ (reference sequence).

The origin of this receptor is a man aged 45 to 65 with active COVID-19. The V gene is TRBV7-9, the J gene TRBJ2-1; D is ambiguous. Input material: peripheral blood. The CDR3 DNA sequence: TGTGCCAGCAGCCTTGGGCCTTACCTTAGTGAGCAGTTCTTC. This sequence encodes CASSLGPYLSEQFF.